These 17 T cell receptor beta chains were sequenced from one sample in a study of metastatic and nonmetastatic thyroid tumors. Each patient went into thyroid surgery without having received any treatment. TCRdb redid the clone calls on the PCR reads using MiXCR. The data contain around 16,000 clones, roughly 26% of them singletons. Sequenced sample: adjacent normal tissue. These receptor sequences come from a female donor with papillary thyroid cancer or a benign thyroid nodule (not recorded which). Some clones in this sample may be carry-over from other donors' samples.

This clone is judged large (0.1 to 1%). V gene TRBV20-1 combines with J gene TRBJ1-3; no clear D gene. The CDR3 sequence is 14 residues long. Trimming left V 0 bases short and J 2 bases short, with 8 bases between. CDR1 is DFQATT, CDR2 SNEGSKA, per germline (reference sequence). The CDR3 DNA reads as TGCAGTGCTAGAGACAAGGAGACTGGAAACACCATATATTTT. Amino acids: CSARDKETGNTIYF.

This rearrangement joins TRBV30 to TRBJ1-4; D not resolved. The CDR3 consists of 15 residues. The V end lost 0 bases, the J end lost 2 bases, and 10 bases lay between the germline ends. Germline CDR1 is GTSNPN and CDR2 is SVGIG (reference sequence). DNA for the CDR3: TGTGCCTGGAGTGTGGAACTGGGTACTAATGAAAAACTGTTTTTT. It encodes CAWSVELGTNEKLFF.

A word on this clone: As the CDR3 is not closed by the conserved phenylalanine or tryptophan, this likely results from a read error. The rearrangement uses TRBV2 and TRBJ2-7; 12 bases align to TRBD2. V lost 4 bases, J lost 6 bases, and 1 base stayed unmatched. The CDR3 runs 13 residues. CDR1 and CDR2 (germline): SNHLY, FYNNEI. The DNA for the CDR3 is TGTGCCAGCAGTGGACTAGCGGGAGTCGAGCAGTACTTA. Translating it yields CASSGLAGVEQYL.

The chain recombines TRBV4-1 with TRBJ2-1, with D maybe TRBD2 (5 bases). The CDR3 sequence is 14 residues long. V was clipped by 0 bases and J by 9 bases, with 12 bases between them. Germline V gene sequence: CDR1 MGHRA, CDR2 YSYEKL. CDR3 nucleotide sequence: TGCGCCAGCAGCCAAGATGAGGGTTGGGGTGAGCAGTTCTTC. Its translation is CASSQDEGWGEQFF.

In its sample, this clone was seen a few times. The sample carries other DNA sequences with the same CDR3. V and J are TRBV28 and TRBJ1-5; 7 bases are a match to TRBD1. The germline CDR1 and CDR2 sequences are MDHEN and SYDVKM. The CDR3 consists of 15 residues. Trimming removed 5 bases from V and 3 bases from J; junction bases left unmatched: 7. This chain's CDR3 is CASSRTGEANQPQHF. In DNA, the CDR3 is TGTGCCAGCAGTCGAACAGGGGAGGCCAATCAGCCCCAGCATTTT. Full variable domain (outside the CDR3, taken from reference TRBV28 and TRBJ1-5): DVKVTQSSRYLVKRTGEKVFLECVQDMDHENMFWYRQDPGLGLRLIYFSYDVKMKEKGDIPEGYSVSREKKERFSLILESASTNQTSMYLCASSRTGEANQPQHFGDGTRLSIL.

The chain is built from TRBV12-3 or TRBV12-4 and TRBJ2-1; D gene unclear. V was trimmed by 4 bases and J by 10 bases, leaving 11 bases between them. The length of the CDR3 is 12 residues. The CDR3 DNA reads TGTGCCAGCAGTTCTAGGATTGCCGAGCAGTTCTTC. Its translation: CASSSRIAEQFF.

About this clone itself: A read error may produce the germline difference seen at one junction end. The chain joins TRBV7-7 to TRBJ2-7; D tentatively fits TRBD1 or TRBD2 (5 bases each). CDR1 and CDR2 (germline): SSHAT, FNYEAQ (reference sequence). The CDR3 sequence is 13 residues long. The DNA of the CDR3 is TGTGCTAGCAGCTCCGGGACGGGTGAGGAGCAGTACTTC. This encodes CASSSGTGEEQYF.

In this sample, this clone turned up a few times. The DNA of the CDR3 is TGTGCCAGAAATAATGGAGATAGCGGAAACACCATATATTTT. Its translation: CARNNGDSGNTIYF. The chain recombines TRBV2 with TRBJ1-3; no definite D call. V was clipped by 9 bases and J by 4 bases, with 16 bases between them. Per germline, CDR1 SNHLY and CDR2 FYNNEI. The CDR3 has 14 amino acids.

Notes on this clone: Distinct nucleotide sequences in the sample also encode this CDR3. The chain carries TRBV28 and TRBJ1-4, with 7 bases aligning to TRBD1. Per germline, CDR1 MDHEN and CDR2 SYDVKM. V lost 3 bases to trimming and J lost 10 bases; unmatched junction nucleotides: 14. The CDR3 extends over 16 amino acids. CDR3 in amino acids: CASSFGQVGLLRKLFF. CDR3 DNA: TGTGCCAGCAGTTTCGGACAGGTCGGCTTGTTGCGAAAACTGTTTTTT. Based on the CDR3 plus reference TRBV28 and TRBJ1-4, the full variable domain is DVKVTQSSRYLVKRTGEKVFLECVQDMDHENMFWYRQDPGLGLRLIYFSYDVKMKEKGDIPEGYSVSREKKERFSLILESASTNQTSMYLCASSFGQVGLLRKLFFGSGTQLSVL.

Worth noting for this clone: This may stem from a read error, because a much larger clone lies one nucleotide away. V gene TRBV24-1 combines with J gene TRBJ1-4; tentative D call: TRBD1 (5 bases). The CDR3 loop spans 14 amino acids. In germline, CDR1 is KGHDR, CDR2 SFDVKD. CDR3 sequence: CAASDNQGNEKLFF. CDR3 nucleotides: TGTGCCGCCAGTGATAACCAGGGAAATGAAAAACTGTTTTTT.

The chain combines TRBV11-3 with TRBJ2-5; the D is unclear. With 6 bases removed from V and 5 bases from J, the gap between germline ends came to 19 bases. The CDR3 runs to 15 residues. CDR1 is SGHNT, CDR2 YENEEA, per germline. For the CDR3, the DNA is TGTGCCAGCAGGCGCGGTGGCGGATCGTCGGAGACCCAGTACTTC. Residues: CASRRGGGSSETQYF.

V usage is TRBV11-2 and J usage is TRBJ2-1; 8 bases map to TRBD1. The CDR3 extends over 17 amino acids. The germline gives CDR1 SGHAT, CDR2 FQNNGV. Trimming cost V 3 bases and J 2 bases; bases outside gene matches: 9. CDR3 in amino acids: CASSFDQGAVPYNEQFF. In nucleotides, the CDR3 is TGTGCCAGCAGCTTCGACCAGGGGGCAGTCCCCTACAATGAGCAGTTCTTC.

The V and J genes are TRBV6-1 and TRBJ2-7, with 8 nucleotides matching TRBD1. Germline V gene data show CDR1 as MNHNS and CDR2 as SASEGT. This CDR3 contains 14 residues. The trim removed 6 bases at V and 3 bases at J, leaving 7 bases unmatched. The CDR3 loop reads CASRADRDGYEQYV. The DNA of the CDR3 is TGTGCCAGCAGGGCGGACAGGGACGGCTACGAGCAGTACGTC.

The chain carries TRBV6-2 or TRBV6-3 and TRBJ1-1; D ambiguous. Germline lookup yields CDR1 MNHEY and CDR2 SVGEGT. Trimming stripped 7 bases from V and 7 bases from J, with 16 bases between. The CDR3 spans 13 residues. The CDR3 DNA follows: TGTGCCAGCAAAGGAAGCCAAAGTCTTGAAGCTTTCTTT. It translates to CASKGSQSLEAFF.

This sequence joins TRBV6-1 and TRBJ2-7; unclear D gene. The ends were cut back, 6 bases at V and 2 bases at J, with 14 bases in the middle. The CDR3 extends over 14 amino acids. Looked up from germline, CDR1 is MNHNS and CDR2 is SASEGT. The CDR3 coding sequence is TGTGCCAGCAGCCTAAGCCGGGTGCCCTACGAGCAGTACTTC. It is translated as CASSLSRVPYEQYF.

This clone was counted between two and nine times. The V call is TRBV6-1, the J call TRBJ1-1; possible D gene TRBD1, 6 bases. V dropped 5 bases and J dropped 8 bases, with 9 bases sitting between them. The CDR3 spans 11 residues. Germline values: CDR1 MNHNS, CDR2 SASEGT. Here the CDR3 DNA reads TGTGCCAGCAGTAGGGACAACGAAGCTTTCTTT. It codes for CASSRDNEAFF.

The chain carries TRBV29-1 and TRBJ2-7; maybe TRBD1 (6 bases). Trimming left V 4 bases short and J 2 bases short, with 15 bases between. There are 14 residues in the CDR3. Germline V lookup: CDR1 SQVTM, CDR2 ANQGSEA. CDR3 residues: CSVVTGTSTYEQYF. The CDR3 DNA reads as TGCAGCGTTGTTACCGGGACATCAACCTACGAGCAGTACTTC.